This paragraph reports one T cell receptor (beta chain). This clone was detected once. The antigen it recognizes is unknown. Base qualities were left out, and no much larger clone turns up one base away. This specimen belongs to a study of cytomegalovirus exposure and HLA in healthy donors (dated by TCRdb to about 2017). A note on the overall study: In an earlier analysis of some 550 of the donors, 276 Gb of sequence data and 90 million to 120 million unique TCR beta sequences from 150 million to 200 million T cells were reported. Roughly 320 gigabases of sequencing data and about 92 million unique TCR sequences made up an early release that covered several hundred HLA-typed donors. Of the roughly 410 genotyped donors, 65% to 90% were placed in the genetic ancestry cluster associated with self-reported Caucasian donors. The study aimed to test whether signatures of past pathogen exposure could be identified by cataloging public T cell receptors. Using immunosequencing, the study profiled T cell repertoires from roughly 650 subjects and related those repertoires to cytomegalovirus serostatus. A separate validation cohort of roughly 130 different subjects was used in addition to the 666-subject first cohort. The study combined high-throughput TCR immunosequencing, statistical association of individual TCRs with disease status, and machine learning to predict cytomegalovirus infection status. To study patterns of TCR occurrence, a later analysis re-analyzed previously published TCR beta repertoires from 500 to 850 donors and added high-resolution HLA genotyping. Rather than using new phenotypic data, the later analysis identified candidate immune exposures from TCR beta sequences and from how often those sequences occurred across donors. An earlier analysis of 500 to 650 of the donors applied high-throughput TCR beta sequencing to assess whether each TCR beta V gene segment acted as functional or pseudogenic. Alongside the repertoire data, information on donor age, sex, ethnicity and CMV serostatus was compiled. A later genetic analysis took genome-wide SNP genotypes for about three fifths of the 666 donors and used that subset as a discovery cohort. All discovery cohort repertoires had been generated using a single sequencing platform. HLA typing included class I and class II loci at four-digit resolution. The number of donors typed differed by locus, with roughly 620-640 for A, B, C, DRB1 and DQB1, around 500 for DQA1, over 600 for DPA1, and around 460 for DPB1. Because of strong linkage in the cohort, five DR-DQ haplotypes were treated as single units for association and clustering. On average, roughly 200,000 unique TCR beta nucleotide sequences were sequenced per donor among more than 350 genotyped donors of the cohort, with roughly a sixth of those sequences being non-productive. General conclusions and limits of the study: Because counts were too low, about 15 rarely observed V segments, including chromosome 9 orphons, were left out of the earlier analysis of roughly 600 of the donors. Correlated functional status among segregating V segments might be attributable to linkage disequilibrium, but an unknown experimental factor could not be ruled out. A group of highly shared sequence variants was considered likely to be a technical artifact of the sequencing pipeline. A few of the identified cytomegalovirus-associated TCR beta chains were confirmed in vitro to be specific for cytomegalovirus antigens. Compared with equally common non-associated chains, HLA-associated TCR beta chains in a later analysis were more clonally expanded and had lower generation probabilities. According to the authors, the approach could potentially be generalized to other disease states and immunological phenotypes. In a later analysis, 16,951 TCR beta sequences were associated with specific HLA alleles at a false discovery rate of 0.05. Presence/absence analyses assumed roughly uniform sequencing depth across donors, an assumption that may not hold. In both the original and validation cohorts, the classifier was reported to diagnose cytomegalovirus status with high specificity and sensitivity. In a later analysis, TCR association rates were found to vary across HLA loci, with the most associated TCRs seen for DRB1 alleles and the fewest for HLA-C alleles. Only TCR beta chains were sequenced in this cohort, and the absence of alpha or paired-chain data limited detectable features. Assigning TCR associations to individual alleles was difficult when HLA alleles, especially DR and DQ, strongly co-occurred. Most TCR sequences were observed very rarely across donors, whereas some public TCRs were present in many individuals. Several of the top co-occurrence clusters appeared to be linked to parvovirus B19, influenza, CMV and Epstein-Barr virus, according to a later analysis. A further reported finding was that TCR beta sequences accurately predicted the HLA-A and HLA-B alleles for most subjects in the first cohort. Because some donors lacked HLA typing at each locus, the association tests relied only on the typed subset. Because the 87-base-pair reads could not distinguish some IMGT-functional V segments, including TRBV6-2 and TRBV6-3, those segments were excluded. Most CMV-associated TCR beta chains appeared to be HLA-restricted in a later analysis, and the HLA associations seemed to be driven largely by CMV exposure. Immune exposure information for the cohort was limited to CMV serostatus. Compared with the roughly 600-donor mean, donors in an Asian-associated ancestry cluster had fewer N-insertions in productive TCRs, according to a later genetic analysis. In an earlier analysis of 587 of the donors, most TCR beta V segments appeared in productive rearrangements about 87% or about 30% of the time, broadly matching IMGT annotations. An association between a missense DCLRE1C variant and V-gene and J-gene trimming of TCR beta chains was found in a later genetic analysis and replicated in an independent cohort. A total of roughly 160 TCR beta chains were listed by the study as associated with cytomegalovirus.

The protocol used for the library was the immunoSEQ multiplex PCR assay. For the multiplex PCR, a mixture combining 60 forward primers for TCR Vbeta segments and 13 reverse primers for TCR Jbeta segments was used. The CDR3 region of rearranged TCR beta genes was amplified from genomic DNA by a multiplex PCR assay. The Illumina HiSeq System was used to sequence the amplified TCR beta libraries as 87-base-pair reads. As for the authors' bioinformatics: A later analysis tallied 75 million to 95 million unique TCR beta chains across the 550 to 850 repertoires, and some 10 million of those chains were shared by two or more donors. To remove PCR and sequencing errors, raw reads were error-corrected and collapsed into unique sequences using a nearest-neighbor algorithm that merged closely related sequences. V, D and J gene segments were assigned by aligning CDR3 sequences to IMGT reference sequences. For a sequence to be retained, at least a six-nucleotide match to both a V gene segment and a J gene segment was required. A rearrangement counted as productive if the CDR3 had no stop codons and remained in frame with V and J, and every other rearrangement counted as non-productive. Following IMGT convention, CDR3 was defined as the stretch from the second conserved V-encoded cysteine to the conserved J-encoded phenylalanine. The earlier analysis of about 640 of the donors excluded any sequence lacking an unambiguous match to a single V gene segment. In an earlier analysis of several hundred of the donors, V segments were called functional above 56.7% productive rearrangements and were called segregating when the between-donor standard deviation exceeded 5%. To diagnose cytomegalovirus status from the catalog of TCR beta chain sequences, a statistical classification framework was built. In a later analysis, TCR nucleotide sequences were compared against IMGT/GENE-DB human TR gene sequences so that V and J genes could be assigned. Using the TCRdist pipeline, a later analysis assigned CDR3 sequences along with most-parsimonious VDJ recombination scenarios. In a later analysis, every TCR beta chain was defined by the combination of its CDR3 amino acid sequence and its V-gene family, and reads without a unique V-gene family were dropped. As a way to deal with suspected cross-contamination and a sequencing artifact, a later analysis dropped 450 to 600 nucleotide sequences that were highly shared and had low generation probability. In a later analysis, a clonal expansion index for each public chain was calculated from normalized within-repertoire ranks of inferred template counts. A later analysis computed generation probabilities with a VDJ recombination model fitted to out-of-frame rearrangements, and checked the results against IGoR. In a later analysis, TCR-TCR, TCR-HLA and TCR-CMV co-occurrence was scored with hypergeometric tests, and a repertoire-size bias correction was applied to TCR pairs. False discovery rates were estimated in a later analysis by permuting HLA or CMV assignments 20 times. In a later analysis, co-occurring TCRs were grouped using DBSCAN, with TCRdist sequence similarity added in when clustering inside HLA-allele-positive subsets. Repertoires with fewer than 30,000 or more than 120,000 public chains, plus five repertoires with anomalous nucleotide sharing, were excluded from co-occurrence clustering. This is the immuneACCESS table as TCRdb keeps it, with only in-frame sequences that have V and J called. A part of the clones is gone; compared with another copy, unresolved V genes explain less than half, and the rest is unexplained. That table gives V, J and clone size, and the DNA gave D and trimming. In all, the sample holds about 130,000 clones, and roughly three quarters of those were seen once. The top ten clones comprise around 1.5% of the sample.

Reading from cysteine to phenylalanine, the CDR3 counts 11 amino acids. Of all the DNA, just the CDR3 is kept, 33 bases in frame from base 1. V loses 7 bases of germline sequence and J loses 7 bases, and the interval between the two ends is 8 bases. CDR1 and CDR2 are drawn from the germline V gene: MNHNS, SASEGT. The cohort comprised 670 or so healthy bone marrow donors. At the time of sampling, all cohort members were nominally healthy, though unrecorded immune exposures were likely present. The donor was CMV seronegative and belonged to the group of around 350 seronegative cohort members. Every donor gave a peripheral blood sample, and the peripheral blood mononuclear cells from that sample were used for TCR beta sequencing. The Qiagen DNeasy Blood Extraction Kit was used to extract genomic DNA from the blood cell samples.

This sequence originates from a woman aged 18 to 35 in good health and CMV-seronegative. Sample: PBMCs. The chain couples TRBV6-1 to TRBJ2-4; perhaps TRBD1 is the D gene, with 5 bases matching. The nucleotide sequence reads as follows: TGTGCCAGCACAGGGCTGAACATTCAGTACTTC. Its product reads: CASTGLNIQYF.